One sample yielded the 25 T cell receptor beta chains listed below, sequenced in a study of T cells expressing NK-cell markers. From its re-call of the 5' RACE reads, TCRdb lists each CDR3 protein once, without DNA. The sample spans more than 250,000 distinct CDR3 sequences; the ten largest clones claim about 0.39%. What was sequenced was blood T cells: a sorted CD56 or NKG2C T cell subset, CD4+ or CD8+ T cells, or bulk PBMC T cells (not recorded which). These TCRs come from a man aged 18 to 29 in good health.

The gene calls are TRBV11-2 and TRBJ2-1; TCRdb lists TRBD2, though no DNA is available to test this call. The CDR3 contains 17 residues. CDR1 is SGHAT and CDR2 is FQNNGV in the germline V gene. CDR3 region: CASRYGTSGSSVNEQFF.

This chain links TRBV6-6 with TRBJ1-5; checking the TCRdb D call of TRBD1 is not possible without DNA. The CDR3 is 13 amino acids. Looked up from germline, CDR1 is MNHNY and CDR2 is SVGAGI (reference sequence). The CDR3 loop is CASSTGTPQPQHF.

J is TRBJ2-3 and V is TRBV12-3 or TRBV12-4; TCRdb names TRBD2, which stays unverified in the absence of DNA. This CDR3 has 17 amino acids. The chain's CDR3 is CASSLRLAGVSTDTQYF.

This chain joins TRBV12-3 or TRBV12-4 and TRBJ2-1. CDR3 length: 14 residues. The CDR3 here is CASSRGTPGYEQFF.

V gene TRBV11-3 combines with J gene TRBJ2-1; TCRdb designates TRBD1, a call that cannot be tested without DNA. Germline loops: CDR1 SGHNT, CDR2 YENEEA. The CDR3 is made up of 13 amino acids. The CDR3 sequence: CASSLDEQGGQFF.

V gene TRBV28 combines with J gene TRBJ1-5; checking the TCRdb D call of TRBD1 is not possible without DNA. Germline V gene lookup returns CDR1 MDHEN and CDR2 SYDVKM. There are 13 residues in the CDR3. The CDR3 loop reads CASTQQENQPQHF.

The chain links TRBV6-4 to TRBJ2-1. This CDR3 region has 13 residues. The V gene's germline CDR1 is MRHNA and CDR2 SNTAGT. CDR3 sequence: CASSRNPNNEQFF.

This chain connects TRBV20-1 to TRBJ1-1. Germline V gene lookup returns CDR1 DFQATT and CDR2 SNEGSKA (reference sequence). CDR3 size: 13 residues. The CDR3 sequence: CSARQHANTEAFF.

The chain carries TRBV20-1 and TRBJ2-3; TCRdb designates TRBD1, a call that cannot be tested without DNA. The CDR3 is 15 residues long. Germline values: CDR1 DFQATT, CDR2 SNEGSKA (reference sequence). This CDR3 reads CSARESATSTDTQYF.

CDR3 protein: CASSFKGNSGANVLTF. V is TRBV27 and J is TRBJ2-6. Per the germline V gene, CDR1 is MNHEY and CDR2 is SMNVEV (reference sequence). This CDR3 is 16 amino acids long.

This chain's CDR3 is CASNPGATDTQYF. The chain is built from TRBV19 and TRBJ2-3; the D call of TRBD1 rests on TCRdb alone, since no DNA is present to check it. CDR1 and CDR2 from the germline V gene are LNHDA and SQIVND (reference sequence). The length of the CDR3 is 13 residues.

This chain links TRBV2 with TRBJ2-7. The CDR3 length is 14 residues. The germline V gene has CDR1 SNHLY and CDR2 FYNNEI. The CDR3 loop reads CASQTEADSYEQYF.

This chain uses TRBV10-3 with TRBJ2-3; TCRdb proposes TRBD2, but this gene call is untestable without DNA. The CDR3 has 17 residues. Germline V gives CDR1 ENHRY, CDR2 SYGVKD. The CDR3 sequence is CAISEPPGSGSPDTQYF.

This sequence joins TRBV6-5 and TRBJ2-4; checking the TCRdb D call of TRBD1 is not possible without DNA. In germline, CDR1 is MNHEY, CDR2 SVGAGI. The CDR3 consists of 17 residues. CDR3: CASSYSVQGASKNIQYF.

CDR3: CAGRDRGAYGYTF. This sequence joins TRBV6-2 or TRBV6-3 and TRBJ1-2; the TCRdb call, TRBD1, lacks DNA for checking. This CDR3 has 13 amino acids. Germline V gives CDR1 MNHEY, CDR2 SVGEGT.

The rearrangement uses TRBV6-2 or TRBV6-3 and TRBJ2-2; TCRdb lists TRBD1, though no DNA is available to test this call. The CDR3 runs to 15 residues. Germline assignment: CDR1 MNHEY and CDR2 SVGEGT. The CDR3 protein is CASVQVVSQIGELFF.

The rearrangement joins TRBV6-1 to TRBJ2-1; TCRdb proposes TRBD1, but this gene call is untestable without DNA. Germline CDR1 and CDR2: MNHNS and SASEGT. This CDR3 has 13 amino acids. The CDR3 is CASSGTGYNEQFF.

The chain combines TRBV12-3 or TRBV12-4 with TRBJ2-7; the TRBD1 assignment by TCRdb is unverifiable without DNA. The CDR3 contains 15 residues. The chain's CDR3 is CASSPNRGASYEQYF.

J is TRBJ2-2 and V is TRBV2. Germline loops: CDR1 SNHLY, CDR2 FYNNEI. The CDR3 consists of 13 residues. The CDR3 sequence is CASSFGQTGELFF. Supplemented by reference TRBV2 and TRBJ2-2, the full variable domain reads EPEVTQTPSHQVTQMGQEVILRCVPISNHLYFYWYRQILGQKVEFLVSFYNNEISEKSEIFDDQFSVERPDGSNFTLKIRSTKLEDSAMYFCASSFGQTGELFFGEGSRLTVL.

The chain uses TRBV24-1 and TRBJ2-1; TCRdb indicates TRBD1, and absent DNA this call remains unverified. The CDR3 is 17 amino acids. Looked up from germline, CDR1 is KGHDR and CDR2 is SFDVKD. Here the CDR3 reads CATSDLRLGQGPHEQFF.

The chain links TRBV5-1 to TRBJ1-4; TCRdb returns TRBD1, unconfirmable since there is no DNA. CDR3 length: 15 amino acids. CDR1 is SGHRS and CDR2 is YFSETQ in the germline V gene. CDR3: CASSQTQGTNEKLFF.

V gene TRBV7-9 combines with J gene TRBJ1-3. This CDR3 has 13 residues. Germline lookup yields CDR1 SEHNR and CDR2 FQNEAQ (reference sequence). This chain's CDR3 is CASSRAGGNTIYF.

The CDR3 here is CASSNQGKNIQYF. This rearrangement joins TRBV6-2 or TRBV6-3 to TRBJ2-4. Germline V lookup: CDR1 MNHEY, CDR2 SVGEGT. The CDR3 extends over 13 amino acids.

The chain is built from TRBV11-2 and TRBJ2-3. This CDR3 spans 17 amino acids. Germline loops: CDR1 SGHAT, CDR2 FQNNGV. CDR3: CASSLEVGRIHTDTQYF.

The chain combines TRBV18 with TRBJ1-2; TCRdb designates TRBD1, a call that cannot be tested without DNA. CDR1 KGHSH and CDR2 LQKENI come from the germline V gene. The CDR3 extends over 13 amino acids. The CDR3: CASSPKDRHGYTF.